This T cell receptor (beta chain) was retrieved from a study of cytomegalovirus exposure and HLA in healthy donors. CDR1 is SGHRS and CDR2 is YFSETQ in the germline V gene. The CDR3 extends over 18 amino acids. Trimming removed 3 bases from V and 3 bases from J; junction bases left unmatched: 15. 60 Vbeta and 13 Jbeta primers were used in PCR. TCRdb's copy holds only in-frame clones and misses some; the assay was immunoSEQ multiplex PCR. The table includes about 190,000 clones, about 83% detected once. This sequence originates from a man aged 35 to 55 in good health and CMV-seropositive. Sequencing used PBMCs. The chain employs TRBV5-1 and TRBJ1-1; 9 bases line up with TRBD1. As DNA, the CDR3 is TGCGCCAGCAGCTACCGATCCTGGACAGGGGAGAGGCACACTGAAGCTTTCTTT. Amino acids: CASSYRSWTGERHTEAFF.